The clone carrying this T cell receptor beta chain was observed a single time. The CDR3 has 19 residues. The V end was cut by 4 bases, the J end by 1 base, with 25 bases between. The germline CDR1 and CDR2 sequences are SGHTA and FQGNSA. Original processing methods: The assay estimated nucleated cells by amplifying reference gene primers. Here immunoSEQ multiplex PCR was the method, and the copy in TCRdb shows in-frame clones only, minus some. V and J calls plus clone size are reproduced from that table; the DNA served to infer D and trimming. The table records 60,000 to 95,000 clones, around nine tenths of them present only once. This entry belongs to a study of blood T cell repertoires in COVID-19. For the study at large: The study drew acute and convalescent COVID-19 samples from the United States, Italy and Spain. Sources were T cells, B-cell-depleted T cells, or PBMCs; the material itself was cDNA or gDNA.

This clonotype was obtained from a woman of 80 years or more with active or convalescent COVID-19. The specimen was peripheral blood. J is TRBJ2-5 and V is TRBV7-2, with D perhaps TRBD2 (7 bases). The CDR3: CASSSPTRGGLTAQETQYF. The CDR3 nucleotides read TGTGCCAGCAGCTCGCCAACTAGGGGGGGCTTAACTGCCCAAGAGACCCAGTACTTC.